This entry features one T cell receptor beta chain sequence. Its target is not known. The data were taken from a study of T cell responses to AZD1222 COVID-19 vaccine. Notes on the study in general: The donors showed a predominance of white British ancestry and of females, with possible underestimation of clonal diversity. There were repertoire samples only from the period after the peak T cell response. Two doses of AZD1222 preceded a rise in Spike-specific TCR breadth and depth.

Second-dose groups at about 4 or about 12 weeks were pooled. This CDR3 comprises 15 residues. The germline V and J ends were trimmed by 2 bases and 5 bases, with 10 bases remaining between them. Germline assignment: CDR1 MNHEY and CDR2 SVGAGI. Libraries were prepared by immunoSEQ multiplex PCR; TCRdb keeps only in-frame clonotypes and omits some of them. The table has about 150,000 clones, approximately 91% seen once; the top ten hold approximately 1.6%. The chain employs TRBV6-5 and TRBJ1-6; a weak D match, TRBD1 (6 bases). This TCR was recovered from an adult who received the AZD1222 COVID-19 vaccine. The starting material was peripheral blood, obtained 28 days after the second AZD1222 dose. The CDR3 region is CASSYGTGNNSPLHF. CDR3 bases: TGTGCCAGCAGTTACGGAACAGGGAATAATTCACCCCTCCACTTT.